These 28 T cell receptor beta chains share one sample of origin, sequenced in a study of blood T cell repertoires in COVID-19. Libraries were prepared by immunoSEQ multiplex PCR; TCRdb keeps only in-frame clonotypes and omits some of them. This sample yields tens of thousands of clones, of which around 76% are seen a single time; around 21% belongs to the top ten. The specimen sequenced was peripheral blood. Receptors originate from a woman over 75 with active or convalescent COVID-19.

The table lists this clone with a few counts. The chain uses TRBV4-3 and TRBJ2-5; unclear D gene. Trimming took 6 bases from V and 2 from J, leaving 10 bases between them. Germline-derived CDR1 and CDR2 are LGHNA and YSLEER. The CDR3 has 13 residues. CDR3 amino acids: CASRSGLQETQYF. CDR3 bases: TGCGCCAGCAGGTCAGGATTGCAAGAGACCCAGTACTTC.

The rearrangement uses TRBV19 and TRBJ2-2; D unclear. The CDR3 sequence is 16 residues long. Germline-derived CDR1 and CDR2 are LNHDA and SQIVND (reference sequence). V lost 4 bases and J 0 bases, leaving 12 bases between the germline ends. The CDR3 DNA is TGTGCCAGTAGTACATCAAGAAGCTCGAACACCGGGGAGCTGTTTTTT. Translating gives CASSTSRSSNTGELFF.

The genes are TRBV28 and TRBJ2-7; D is possibly TRBD1 (5 bases). The CDR3 is 12 residues long. Per germline, CDR1 MDHEN and CDR2 SYDVKM. V dropped 6 bases and J dropped 4 bases, with 10 bases sitting between them. CDR3 DNA: TGTGCCAGCAGCTCGGACACGTACGAGCAGTACTTC. It encodes CASSSDTYEQYF.

The V call is TRBV7-9, the J call TRBJ2-5; TRBD1 matches 7 bases. The CDR3 runs to 12 residues. Looked up from germline, CDR1 is SEHNR and CDR2 is FQNEAQ (reference sequence). V dropped 3 bases and J dropped 5; count of bases not matched to a gene: 0. The CDR3 spells CASSLDRETQYF. Written as DNA, the CDR3 is TGTGCCAGCAGCTTGGACAGGGAGACCCAGTACTTC. Looking up the rest from reference TRBV7-9 and TRBJ2-5 gives the full variable domain: DTGVSQNPRHKITKRGQNVTFRCDPISEHNRLYWYRQTLGQGPEFLTYFQNEAQLEKSRLLSDRFSAERPKGSFSTLEIQRTEQGDSAMYLCASSLDRETQYFGPGTRLLVL.

The rearrangement links TRBV15 to TRBJ1-2; D gene uncertain. The CDR3 sequence is 15 residues long. Germline CDR1 is LNHNV and CDR2 is YYDKDF (reference sequence). Trimming removed 1 base from V and 4 bases from J, with 13 bases in between. CDR3 sequence reads: CATSRAVSTLYGYTF. CDR3 coding DNA: TGTGCCACCAGCAGAGCAGTGTCCACCCTCTATGGCTACACCTTC.

The J gene is TRBJ1-3, the V gene TRBV7-9, with 8 positions matching TRBD1. V was pared by 5 bases and J by 0 bases, with 6 bases of the junction left unmatched. This CDR3 spans 16 amino acids. The V gene's germline CDR1 is SEHNR and CDR2 FQNEAQ (reference sequence). Here the CDR3 reads CASSPRDRNSGNTIYF. In DNA, the CDR3 is TGTGCCAGCAGCCCCCGGGACAGGAACTCTGGAAACACCATATATTTT.

By sample share, this clone is large (0.1 to 1%). The chain is built from TRBV9 and TRBJ2-7; TRBD2 agrees at 11 bases. CDR3 length: 16 amino acids. Germline lookup yields CDR1 SGDLS and CDR2 YYNGEE. With V trimmed by 4 bases and J by 0 bases, 6 bases remained unmatched. The CDR3 loop is CASSPLLAGASYEQYF. CDR3 nucleotide sequence: TGTGCCAGCAGCCCACTACTAGCGGGGGCCTCCTACGAGCAGTACTTC.

This clone was counted a few times. The chain carries TRBV6-6 and TRBJ1-5, with D uncertain. Germline CDR1 is MNHNY and CDR2 is SVGAGI (reference sequence). The ends were cut back, 7 bases at V and 1 base at J, with 5 bases in the middle. The CDR3 runs 12 residues. CDR3 residues: CASKASNQPQHF. In nucleotides, the CDR3 is TGTGCCAGCAAAGCCAGCAATCAGCCCCAGCATTTT.

The rearrangement joins TRBV12-3 or TRBV12-4 to TRBJ2-2; D is unclear. CDR3 length: 11 amino acids. With 6 bases removed from V and 8 bases from J, the gap between germline ends came to 7 bases. For the CDR3, the DNA is TGTGCCAGCAGAATTACTGGGGAGCTGTTTTTT. This codes for CASRITGELFF.

This clone was seen a handful of times. The genes are TRBV10-1 and TRBJ1-4, with D possibly matching TRBD1 (6 bases). This CDR3 has 15 amino acids. V was shortened by 6 bases and J by 4 bases, with 15 bases between the two germline ends. Germline V gene sequence: CDR1 WNHNN, CDR2 SYGVQD (reference sequence). The CDR3 sequence is CASRVRDTDNEKLFF. CDR3 in DNA: TGCGCCAGCAGGGTCCGGGACACGGATAATGAAAAACTGTTTTTT.

This clone was detected only once. This chain joins TRBV5-1 and TRBJ2-4; possible D gene TRBD2, 5 bases. V was shortened by 5 bases and J by 7 bases, with 16 bases between the two germline ends. Germline V gene lookup returns CDR1 SGHRS and CDR2 YFSETQ. The CDR3 totals 14 residues. CDR3 loop: CASSLRPGGNIQYF. CDR3 nucleotide sequence: TGCGCCAGCAGTCTACGTCCCGGAGGTAACATTCAGTACTTC.

The CDR3: CSVGGTGAASEQYF. The CDR3 coding sequence is TGCAGCGTTGGGGGGACAGGGGCCGCCTCGGAGCAGTACTTC. The genes are TRBV29-1 and TRBJ2-7; 10 bases line up with TRBD1. CDR1 is SQVTM, CDR2 ANQGSEA, per germline. V lost 4 bases and J lost 7; bases outside the gene matches: 10. CDR3 length: 14 residues.

This rearrangement joins TRBV5-1 to TRBJ2-3; possibly TRBD1 for D (5 bases). This CDR3 spans 16 amino acids. V lost 4 bases to trimming and J lost 0 bases, with 15 bases between them. Germline CDR1 and CDR2: SGHRS and YFSETQ. The CDR3 sequence is CASSQTDSTSTDTQYF. CDR3 coding DNA: TGCGCCAGCAGCCAAACTGACAGTACTAGCACAGATACGCAGTATTTT.

The chain joins TRBV9 to TRBJ2-7; 10 bases agree with TRBD1. CDR1 is SGDLS and CDR2 is YYNGEE in the germline V gene. This CDR3 spans 14 amino acids. V was pared by 3 bases and J by 4 bases, with 4 bases of the junction left unmatched. This CDR3 reads CASSEGQGRYEQYF. DNA of the CDR3: TGTGCCAGCAGCGAGGGACAGGGGAGGTACGAGCAGTACTTC.

The chain carries TRBV12-3 or TRBV12-4 and TRBJ1-2; D is ambiguous. This CDR3 contains 13 residues. The germline V and J ends were trimmed by 3 bases and 2 bases, with 7 bases remaining between them. CDR3 sequence: CASSLRSNYGYTF. CDR3 coding DNA: TGTGCCAGCAGTTTGCGGAGCAACTATGGCTACACCTTC.

This chain joins TRBV7-9 and TRBJ2-3, with D maybe TRBD1 (6 bases). Germline loops: CDR1 SEHNR, CDR2 FQNEAQ (reference sequence). Trimming cost V 1 base and J 1 base, with 9 bases left between them. The CDR3 runs to 15 residues. The CDR3 sequence is CASSLGAGGTDTQYF. CDR3 coding DNA: TGTGCCAGCAGCTTAGGCGCAGGGGGCACAGATACGCAGTATTTT.

The genes are TRBV6-5 and TRBJ1-1, with 7 positions matching TRBD1. With 4 bases clipped from V and 4 bases from J, the junction kept 12 bases outside the gene matches. Germline CDR1 is MNHEY and CDR2 is SVGAGI. The CDR3 contains 16 residues. DNA for the CDR3: TGTGCCAGCAGTTCCATTATCCTAGACAGGGCCACTGAAGCTTTCTTT. Its protein is CASSSIILDRATEAFF.

This clone was seen only once. DNA of the CDR3: TGTGCCAGCAGCTTAGATGGCCTTCGTAGGGGAGCTTTCTTT. It is translated as CASSLDGLRRGAFF. This chain joins TRBV7-8 and TRBJ1-1; TRBD1 might be the D (5 bases). Trimming left V 1 base short and J 10 bases short, with 16 bases between. Germline V CDR1 and CDR2: SGHVS, FQNEAQ. This CDR3 has 14 amino acids.

V gene TRBV28 combines with J gene TRBJ2-2, with TRBD2 matching over 7 bases. Germline CDR1 reads MDHEN; CDR2 reads SYDVKM. The V gene end was trimmed by 2 bases and the J gene end by 1 base; junction bases not matched to a gene: 10. CDR3 size: 18 residues. The CDR3, as DNA: TGTGCCAGCAGTTTAACCCTTCTAGCGGTCCTGAACACCGGGGAGCTGTTTTTT. It is translated as CASSLTLLAVLNTGELFF. Full variable domain (outside the CDR3, taken from reference TRBV28 and TRBJ2-2): DVKVTQSSRYLVKRTGEKVFLECVQDMDHENMFWYRQDPGLGLRLIYFSYDVKMKEKGDIPEGYSVSREKKERFSLILESASTNQTSMYLCASSLTLLAVLNTGELFFGEGSRLTVL.

V gene TRBV7-9 combines with J gene TRBJ2-7; possible D gene TRBD1, 6 bases. The CDR3 runs 13 residues. V dropped 5 bases and J dropped 5 bases, with 13 bases sitting between them. Germline loops: CDR1 SEHNR, CDR2 FQNEAQ (reference sequence). CDR3 bases: TGTGCCAGCAGCCAACCAGGACAGAACGAGCAGTACTTC. Its protein is CASSQPGQNEQYF.

A few counts support this clone. V is TRBV18 and J is TRBJ2-5; D gene uncertain. CDR1 and CDR2 from the germline V gene are KGHSH and LQKENI. The CDR3 consists of 15 residues. With 1 base removed from V and 1 base from J, the gap between germline ends came to 10 bases. CDR3 nucleotide sequence: TGTGCCAGCTCACCACGGGCAGGCGTCCAAGAGACCCAGTACTTC. Translated: CASSPRAGVQETQYF. Variable domain in full (rest from reference TRBV18 and TRBJ2-5): NAGVMQNPRHLVRRRGQEARLRCSPMKGHSHVYWYRQLPEEGLKFMVYLQKENIIDESGMPKERFSAEFPKEGPSILRIQQVVRGDSAAYFCASSPRAGVQETQYFGPGTRLLVL.

The rearrangement joins TRBV7-2 to TRBJ2-7; 11 positions match TRBD2. This CDR3 has 16 residues. Trimming cost V 1 base and J 3 bases; bases outside gene matches: 5. Germline CDR1 and CDR2: SGHTA and FQGNSA. CDR3 amino acids: CASSLGLLAGGYEQYF. CDR3 DNA sequence: TGTGCCAGCAGCTTAGGTCTTCTAGCGGGGGGCTACGAGCAGTACTTC.

This chain connects TRBV6-5 to TRBJ2-7, with 7 nucleotides matching TRBD1. This CDR3 comprises 14 residues. Germline V CDR1 and CDR2: MNHEY, SVGAGI. V shed 5 bases and J 2 bases; nucleotides not matched to a gene: 6. CDR3 loop: CASSKQGYTYEQYF. In DNA, the CDR3 is TGTGCCAGCAGTAAACAGGGGTACACCTACGAGCAGTACTTC.

This chain connects TRBV5-4 to TRBJ2-3, with no clear D. CDR1 SGHNT and CDR2 YYREEE come from the germline V gene (reference sequence). Trimming removed 4 bases from V and 4 bases from J, with 10 bases in between. CDR3 length equals 13 residues. The CDR3 here is CASSLVASDTQYF. The CDR3 region has the DNA TGTGCCAGCAGCCTGGTCGCGTCAGATACGCAGTATTTT.

J is TRBJ1-2 and V is TRBV2, with D perhaps TRBD1 (5 bases). V dropped 7 bases and J dropped 5 bases, with 14 bases sitting between them. The CDR3 is 13 amino acids. In germline, CDR1 is SNHLY, CDR2 FYNNEI. The CDR3 reads CASKAPGLYGYTF. CDR3 nucleotides: TGTGCCAGCAAGGCACCAGGGCTATATGGCTACACCTTC.

This clone has a handful of counts. In DNA, the CDR3 is TGTGCCAGCAGCGTAGCGGCGGGGGCCAGGAACACCGGGGAGCTGTTTTTT. Translation gives CASSVAAGARNTGELFF. The rearrangement uses TRBV9 and TRBJ2-2; the D gene is possibly TRBD2 (7 bases). Trimming stripped 0 bases from V and 1 base from J, with 13 bases between. Germline CDR1 reads SGDLS; CDR2 reads YYNGEE. The CDR3 is 17 residues long.

The J gene is TRBJ2-4, the V gene TRBV9, with 9 bases aligning to TRBD1. The CDR3 is made up of 15 amino acids. V shed 0 bases and J 5 bases; nucleotides not matched to a gene: 3. Germline-derived CDR1 and CDR2 are SGDLS and YYNGEE. The CDR3 reads CASSVGGTGQNIQYF. Here the CDR3 DNA reads TGTGCCAGCAGCGTAGGAGGGACAGGGCAAAACATTCAGTACTTC.

This clone has ten or more counts. This chain joins TRBV28 and TRBJ1-2, with 7 bases matching TRBD1. Germline V lookup: CDR1 MDHEN, CDR2 SYDVKM. Losses at the gene ends were 10 bases for V and 4 bases for J; bases not matched to a gene: 12. The length of the CDR3 is 14 residues. The DNA for the CDR3 is TGTGCCATCGCATCCGGGACAGTCGGCTATGGCTACACCTTC. This gives the protein CAIASGTVGYGYTF.